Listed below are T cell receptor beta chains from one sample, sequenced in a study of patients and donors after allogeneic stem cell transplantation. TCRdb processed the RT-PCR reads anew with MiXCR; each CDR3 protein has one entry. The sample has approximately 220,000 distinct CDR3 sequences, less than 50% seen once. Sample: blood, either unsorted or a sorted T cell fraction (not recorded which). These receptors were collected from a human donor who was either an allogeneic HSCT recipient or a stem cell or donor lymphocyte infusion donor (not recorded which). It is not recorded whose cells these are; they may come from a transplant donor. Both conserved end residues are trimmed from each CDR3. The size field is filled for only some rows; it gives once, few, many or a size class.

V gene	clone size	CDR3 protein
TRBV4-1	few	ASSQVGGQRNQPQH
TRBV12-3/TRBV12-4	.	ASSPRASGANVLT
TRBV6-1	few	ATAGAGGNQPQH
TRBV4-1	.	ASSQARGRNSPLH
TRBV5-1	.	ASSFGLSAGEKLF
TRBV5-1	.	ASSSRPENEKLF
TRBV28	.	ASSSTLSSYNSPLH
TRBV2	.	ASLRARIHDYT
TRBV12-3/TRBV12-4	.	ASSLPLDRGNTEAF
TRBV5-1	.	ASSLGQGAGANTGELF
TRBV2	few	ASGGDTGELF
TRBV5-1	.	ASSPRGAQNPEAF
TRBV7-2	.	ASSFPGLPSTYGYT
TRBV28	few	ASSPVGYGYT
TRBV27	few	ASSPGQGAYEQY
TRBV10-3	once	AIRPDRTGELF
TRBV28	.	ASSLEWQQNQPQH
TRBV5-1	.	ASSHGQPIYEQY
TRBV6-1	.	ASSEFGVVTEAF
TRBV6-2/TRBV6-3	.	ASSGQGWWEQF
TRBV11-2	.	ASSLRGGGVGRTEAF
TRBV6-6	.	ASSYFEQGGTPLH
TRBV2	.	ASREPGQGTVSNEKLF
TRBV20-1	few	SARDRGGQST
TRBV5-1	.	ASSLGEAQPQH
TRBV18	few	ASSPDSTDTQY
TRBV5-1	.	ASSLEAFVGETQY
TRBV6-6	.	ATLTGQANSPLH
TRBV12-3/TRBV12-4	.	ASTRTGVTTNEKLF
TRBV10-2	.	ASRTGTSGGRGNIQY
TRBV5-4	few	ASSSGVDTGELF
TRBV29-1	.	SVERGETQY
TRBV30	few	AWSPGTGNTIY
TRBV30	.	AWSVPGGGYT
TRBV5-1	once	ASSPGQVVDTQY
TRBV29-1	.	SAKSSGETQY
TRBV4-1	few	ASSQEGGDVRNTIY
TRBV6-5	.	ASRSGQGSVRDQPQH
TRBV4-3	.	ASSLARGLNTEAF
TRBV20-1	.	SATPPAKQY
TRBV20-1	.	SARPSGVGEQY
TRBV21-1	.	ASRDRVAPDTQY
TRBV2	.	ASNSDRAWGDTQY
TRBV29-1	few	SVLESRGLTF
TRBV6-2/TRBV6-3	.	ASSYPRENAEAF
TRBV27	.	ASSPQGHSRGGYT
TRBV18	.	ASSPGQGRNIQY
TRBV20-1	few	SARIGTKYGYT
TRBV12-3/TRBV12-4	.	ASSLESGKLF
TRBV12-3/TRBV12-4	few	ASSNVRVGGYT
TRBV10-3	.	AIRGTSDPDTQY
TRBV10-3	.	AISPTGLANTDTQY
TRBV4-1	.	ASSQFGPEAF
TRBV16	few	ASSPRYEAF
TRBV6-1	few	ASSGGQAGNYGYT
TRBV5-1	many	ASSLEETQY